Below, one T cell receptor beta chain is given with its context. Terminally differentiated effector memory CD45RA+ cells were excluded by CCR7 positive selection of CD45RO-negative cells. This sample stems from a study of shared clonotypes between healthy human individuals. Assay runs were performed at deep level. Using immunoSEQ multiplex PCR, the repertoire was profiled, and TCRdb retains in-frame clones only, with some absent. The data show about 2 million clones, about 94% seen once. The sequence was obtained from a man younger than 30 in good health. The specimen sequenced was naive CD8+ T cells sorted from blood.

The CDR3, as DNA: TGTGCCAGCAGCTTAGCGTTTGGACAGGGATCCTACGAGCAGTACTTC. Protein product: CASSLAFGQGSYEQYF. The V call is TRBV7-9, the J call TRBJ2-7; 8 bases map to TRBD1. With 0 bases clipped from V and 1 base from J, the junction kept 5 bases outside the gene matches. CDR1 is SEHNR, CDR2 FQNEAQ, per germline (reference sequence). This CDR3 spans 16 amino acids.